This TCR beta chain was sequenced for a study of prognosis after radiotherapy for stage I lung cancer. Multiplex PCR, run in two rounds, amplified TCR beta CDR3 from genomic DNA. With primers specific to each TRBV and TRBJ gene, the first-round PCR was performed. TCRdb called the multiplex PCR reads again in MiXCR, with one record for every CDR3 protein. Here the sample spans roughly 13,000 distinct CDR3 sequences, around half being singletons. The specimen was PBMCs, collected before or after stereotactic body radiation therapy (not recorded which). The TCR sequence derives from a donor aged 50 or older with non-small cell lung cancer.

This chain's CDR3 is CASNRQPRKENEQFF. In DNA form, the CDR3 reads TGCGCCAGCAACCGACAGCCTCGCAAGGAGAATGAGCAGTTCTTC. The chain is built from TRBV5-1 and TRBJ2-1, with a tentative D call TRBD1 (5 bases). V lost 6 bases, J lost 7 bases, and 20 bases lay in between. The CDR3 is made up of 15 amino acids. The germline V gene encodes CDR1 SGHRS and CDR2 YFSETQ.